The rows below give T cell receptor beta chains drawn from one sample of a study of shared clonotypes between healthy human individuals. Method: immunoSEQ multiplex PCR; TCRdb's copy keeps in-frame clones and lacks some. The profile shows approximately 2,000,000 clones, around 93% of them singletons. What was sequenced was naive CD8+ T cells from PBMCs. These receptors originate from a man aged 18 to 30 in good health. Some clones in this sample may be carry-over from other donors' samples. Each CDR3 is given with its conserved first and last residue. A D gene is named only where the DNA matches it firmly.

>TRBV27|TRBJ1-2|.
CASSLARGTGADGYTF
>TRBV19|TRBJ2-7|TRBD2
CASSMGAGGTHEQYF
>TRBV5-8|TRBJ2-7|.
CASRDRGGATYEQYF
>TRBV16|TRBJ2-7|.
CASTRARGKTYEQYF
>TRBV9|TRBJ1-2|.
CASSTPRPGRLTTLPYGYTF
>TRBV12-5|TRBJ2-3|.
CATAAGYTDTQYF
>TRBV27|TRBJ2-1|TRBD2
CASSLSGGLVYNEQFF
>TRBV14|TRBJ2-2|.
CASSHRLAANTGELFF
>TRBV7-9|TRBJ2-2|.
CASREYPTGELFF
>TRBV4-3|TRBJ2-5|.
CASSQDRGLGGGETQYF
>TRBV9|TRBJ2-6|TRBD1
CASSVNVGGQGAGANVLTF
>TRBV29-1|TRBJ1-5|.
CSVVAGSNQPQHF
>TRBV28|TRBJ1-1|.
CASSTYRELNTEAFF
>TRBV19|TRBJ2-1|.
CASTRAPNNEQFF
>TRBV14|TRBJ2-3|TRBD2
CASSQTSGRTDTQYF
>TRBV7-9|TRBJ2-7|.
CASSLNKGHEQYF
>TRBV27|TRBJ1-2|.
CASTGGGERHHGYTGYTF
>TRBV7-8|TRBJ2-1|TRBD2
CASSLTLAGAVSHYNEQFF
>TRBV7-2|TRBJ2-7|TRBD2
CASSLDGERELDSYEQYF
>TRBV4-2|TRBJ2-3|TRBD1
CASSQEDRGGSADTQYF
>TRBV29-1|TRBJ2-2|.
CSVRLVNTGELFF
>TRBV9|TRBJ2-7|.
CASSVGGPDGQYF
>TRBV6-1|.|.
CASSDPGDEQYF
>TRBV7-3|TRBJ2-7|.
CASSPRGPSYEQYF
>TRBV11-2|TRBJ2-3|TRBD2
CASSLTYLSGGSWDTQYF
>TRBV19|TRBJ1-5|.
CASSIGRQYSNQPQHF
>TRBV11-2|TRBJ1-2|.
CASSSLRAPYYGYTF
>TRBV5-1|TRBJ1-3|TRBD1
CASSAWDRGSGNTIYF
>TRBV27|TRBJ2-1|.
CASSFVRPSYNEQFF
>TRBV11-2|TRBJ1-6|.
CASSLEGTLNSPLHF
>TRBV18|TRBJ1-1|TRBD1
CASSRRDRVPLTEAFF
>TRBV28|TRBJ2-7|TRBD1
CASSWGTVGEQYF
>TRBV13|TRBJ2-5|TRBD2
CASSSYGGGETQYF
>TRBV27|TRBJ2-2|.
CASSHRTGELFF
>TRBV27|TRBJ1-5|TRBD1
CASSFLGGLGPQHF
>TRBV27|TRBJ2-3|.
CASSWFAGTDTQYF
>TRBV28|TRBJ1-4|.
CASSYTGPNEKLFF